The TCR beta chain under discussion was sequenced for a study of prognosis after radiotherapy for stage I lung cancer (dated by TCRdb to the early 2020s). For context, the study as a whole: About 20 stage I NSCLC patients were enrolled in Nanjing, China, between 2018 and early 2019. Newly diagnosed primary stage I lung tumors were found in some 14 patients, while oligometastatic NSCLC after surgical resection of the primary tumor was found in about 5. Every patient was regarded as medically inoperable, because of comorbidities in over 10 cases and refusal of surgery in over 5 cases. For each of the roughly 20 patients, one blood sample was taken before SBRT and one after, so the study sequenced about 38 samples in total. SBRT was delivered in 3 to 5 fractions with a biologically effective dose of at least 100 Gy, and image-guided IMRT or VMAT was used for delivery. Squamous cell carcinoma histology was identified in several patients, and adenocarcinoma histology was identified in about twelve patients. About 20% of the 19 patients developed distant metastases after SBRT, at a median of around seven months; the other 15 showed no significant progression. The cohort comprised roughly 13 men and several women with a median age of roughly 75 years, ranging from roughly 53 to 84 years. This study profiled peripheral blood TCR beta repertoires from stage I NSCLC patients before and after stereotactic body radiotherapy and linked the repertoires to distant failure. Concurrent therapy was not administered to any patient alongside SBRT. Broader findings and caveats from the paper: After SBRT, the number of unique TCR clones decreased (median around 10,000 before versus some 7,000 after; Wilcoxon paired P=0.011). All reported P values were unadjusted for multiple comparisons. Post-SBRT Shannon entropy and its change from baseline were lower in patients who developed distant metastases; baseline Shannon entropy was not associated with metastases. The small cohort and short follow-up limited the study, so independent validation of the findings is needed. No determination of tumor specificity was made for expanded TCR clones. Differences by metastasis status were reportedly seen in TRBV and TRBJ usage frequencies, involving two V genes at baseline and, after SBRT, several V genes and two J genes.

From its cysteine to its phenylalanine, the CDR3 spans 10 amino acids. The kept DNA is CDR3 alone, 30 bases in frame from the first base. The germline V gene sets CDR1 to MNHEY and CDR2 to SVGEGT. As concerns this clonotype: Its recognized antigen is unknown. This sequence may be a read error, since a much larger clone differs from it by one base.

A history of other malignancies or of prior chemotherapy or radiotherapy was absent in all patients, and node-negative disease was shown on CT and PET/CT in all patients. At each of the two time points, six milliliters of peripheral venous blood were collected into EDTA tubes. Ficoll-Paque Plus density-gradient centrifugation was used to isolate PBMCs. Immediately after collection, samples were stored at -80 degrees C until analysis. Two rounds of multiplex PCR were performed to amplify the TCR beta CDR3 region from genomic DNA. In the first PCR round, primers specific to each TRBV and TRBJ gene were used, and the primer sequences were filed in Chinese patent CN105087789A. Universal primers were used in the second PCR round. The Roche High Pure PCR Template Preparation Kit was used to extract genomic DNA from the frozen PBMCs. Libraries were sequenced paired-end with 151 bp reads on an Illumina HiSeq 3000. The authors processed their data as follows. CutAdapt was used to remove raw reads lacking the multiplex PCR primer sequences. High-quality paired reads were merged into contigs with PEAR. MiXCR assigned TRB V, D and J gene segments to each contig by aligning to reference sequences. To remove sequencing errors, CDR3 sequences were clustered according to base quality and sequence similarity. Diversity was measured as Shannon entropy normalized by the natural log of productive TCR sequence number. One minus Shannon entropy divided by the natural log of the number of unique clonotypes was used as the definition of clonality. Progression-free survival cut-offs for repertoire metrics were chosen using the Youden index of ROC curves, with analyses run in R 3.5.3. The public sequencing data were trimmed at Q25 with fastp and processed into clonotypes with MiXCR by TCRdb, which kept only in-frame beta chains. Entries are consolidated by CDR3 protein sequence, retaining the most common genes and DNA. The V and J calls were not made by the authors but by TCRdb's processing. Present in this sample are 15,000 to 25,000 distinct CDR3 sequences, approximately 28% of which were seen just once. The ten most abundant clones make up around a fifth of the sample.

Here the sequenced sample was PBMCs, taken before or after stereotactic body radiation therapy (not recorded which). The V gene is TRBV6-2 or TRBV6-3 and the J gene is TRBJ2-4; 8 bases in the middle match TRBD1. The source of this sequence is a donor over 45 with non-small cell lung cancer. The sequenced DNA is TGTGCCATCAGGACAGGGCCTAAGGTCTTC. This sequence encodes CAIRTGPKVF.